What follows are 18 T cell receptor beta chains derived from one specimen sequenced in a study of blood T cell repertoires in COVID-19. TCRdb keeps only in-frame clones here, not all; method: immunoSEQ multiplex PCR. The repertoire holds about 490,000 clones, with over 75% as singletons. Input material: peripheral blood. All receptors come from a human donor in a cohort sampled during active COVID-19.

This chain joins TRBV6-2 or TRBV6-3 and TRBJ1-2; no clear D gene. The CDR3 runs to 12 residues. Germline-derived CDR1 and CDR2 are MNHEY and SVGEGT. The V end was cut by 2 bases, the J end by 9 bases, with 10 bases between. The CDR3 DNA follows: TGTGCCAGCAGTTACGAGGTTCCCAGCTACACCTTC. It codes for CASSYEVPSYTF.

This clone was counted only a few times. The chain couples TRBV19 to TRBJ1-6; D unclear. This CDR3 comprises 15 residues. Deletions cut 0 bases from V and 1 base from J, with 4 bases between. Germline-derived CDR1 and CDR2 are LNHDA and SQIVND (reference sequence). CDR3 loop: CASSIDSSYNSPLHF. Here the CDR3 DNA reads TGTGCCAGTAGTATAGACTCGTCCTATAATTCACCCCTCCACTTT.

The V call is TRBV25-1, the J call TRBJ1-2; tentative D call: TRBD1 (5 bases). Germline loops: CDR1 MGHDK, CDR2 SYGVNS. CDR3 size: 15 residues. Trimming pared 4 bases from V and 2 bases from J, leaving 14 bases between. The CDR3 DNA reads TGTGCCAGCAGTGGGGGAACAGGACCCAACTATGGCTACACCTTC. Translating gives CASSGGTGPNYGYTF.

The chain couples TRBV24-1 to TRBJ2-3; 14 bases fit TRBD2. Trimming took 3 bases from V and 4 from J; bases not matched to a gene: 8. Germline V gene lookup returns CDR1 KGHDR and CDR2 SFDVKD. CDR3 size: 18 residues. CDR3 region: CATSDPNRLAGGPDTQYF. CDR3 bases: TGTGCCACCAGTGATCCCAATCGACTAGCGGGAGGGCCAGATACGCAGTATTTT.

With respect to this clone: Other DNA sequences within the sample encode an identical CDR3. The chain recombines TRBV15 with TRBJ1-2, with TRBD1 matching 9 bases. This CDR3 region has 14 residues. The germline V gene has CDR1 LNHNV and CDR2 YYDKDF (reference sequence). The V segment lost 1 base and the J segment 8 bases; nucleotides outside the gene matches: 5. The DNA for the CDR3 is TGTGCCACCAGCAGAGGGGGGACAGGGTACGGCTACACCTTC. This encodes CATSRGGTGYGYTF.

This rearrangement joins TRBV10-1 to TRBJ2-5, with 11 bases identical to TRBD1. V lost 7 bases and J lost 4; bases outside the gene matches: 8. The length of the CDR3 is 15 residues. Germline CDR1 WNHNN, CDR2 SYGVQD (reference sequence). CDR3 protein: CASTVRDRGGETQYF. For the CDR3, the DNA is TGCGCCAGCACGGTAAGGGACAGGGGGGGAGAGACCCAGTACTTC.

The CDR3 DNA reads as TGTGCCAGCAGCGTCACAGGGGGCGCGACAGGAGAGACCCAGTACTTC. Protein product: CASSVTGGATGETQYF. This chain joins TRBV28 and TRBJ2-5; 9 nucleotides line up with TRBD1. The germline V gene has CDR1 MDHEN and CDR2 SYDVKM. Losses at the gene ends were 6 bases for V and 4 bases for J; bases not matched to a gene: 12. The CDR3 has 16 residues.

J is TRBJ2-7 and V is TRBV5-1; 7 bases match TRBD2. J was trimmed by 3 bases and V by 5 bases; bases with no gene match: 8. Germline V lookup: CDR1 SGHRS, CDR2 YFSETQ. This CDR3 is built from 14 residues. CDR3 region: CASRDRDYLYEQYF. The CDR3 nucleotides read TGCGCCAGCAGAGACCGGGACTATCTCTACGAGCAGTACTTC.

The chain is built from TRBV7-6 and TRBJ1-5, with TRBD1 matching over 8 bases. The J segment lost 0 bases and the V segment lost 5 bases, leaving 3 bases of the junction unmatched. Germline lookup yields CDR1 SGHVS and CDR2 FNYEAQ. The CDR3 length is 15 residues. CDR3 amino acids: CASSAQGVSNQPQHF. For the CDR3, the DNA is TGTGCCAGCAGCGCACAGGGGGTTAGCAATCAGCCCCAGCATTTT.

The chain carries TRBV28 and TRBJ2-5, with TRBD2 matching over 12 bases. CDR3 length equals 13 residues. The V gene's germline CDR1 is MDHEN and CDR2 SYDVKM. V was pared by 10 bases and J by 4 bases, with 4 bases of the junction left unmatched. Here the CDR3 reads CAISSGRVETQYF. The DNA of the CDR3 is TGTGCCATATCTAGCGGGAGGGTAGAGACCCAGTACTTC.

V and J are TRBV19 and TRBJ2-2; D call uncertain. Trimming took 5 bases from V and 0 from J, leaving 16 bases between them. The CDR3 has 17 residues. Germline V gene lookup returns CDR1 LNHDA and CDR2 SQIVND (reference sequence). The CDR3 sequence: CASSGLRPTANTGELFF. CDR3 sequence (DNA): TGTGCCAGTAGTGGGCTCCGACCAACAGCGAACACCGGGGAGCTGTTTTTT. Using reference TRBV19 and TRBJ2-2 for the parts outside the CDR3, the full variable domain is DGGITQSPKYLFRKEGQNVTLSCEQNLNHDAMYWYRQDPGQGLRLIYYSQIVNDFQKGDIAEGYSVSREKKESFPLTVTSAQKNPTAFYLCASSGLRPTANTGELFFGEGSRLTVL.

This clone has only a few counts. The chain uses TRBV29-1 and TRBJ2-3; the D gene is possibly TRBD2 (6 bases). The V end was cut by 4 bases, the J end by 3 bases, with 8 bases between. In germline, CDR1 is SQVTM, CDR2 ANQGSEA. The length of the CDR3 is 12 residues. DNA of the CDR3: TGCAGCGTTGGCCGGGAGACAGATACGCAGTATTTT. This codes for CSVGRETDTQYF.

This chain connects TRBV14 to TRBJ2-7; 10 nucleotides match TRBD1. The CDR3 sequence is 16 residues long. Germline lookup yields CDR1 SGHDN and CDR2 FVKESK. The V segment lost 4 bases and the J segment 3 bases; nucleotides outside the gene matches: 9. The CDR3 sequence: CASSLRQGATFYEQYF. Written as DNA, the CDR3 is TGTGCCAGCAGCCTCCGACAGGGGGCTACCTTCTACGAGCAGTACTTC.

The chain carries TRBV5-1 and TRBJ2-7; D ambiguous. The V and J ends lost 5 bases and 6 bases respectively, with 9 bases between them. The CDR3 spans 11 residues. The V gene's germline CDR1 is SGHRS and CDR2 YFSETQ. CDR3 sequence: CASSHSFEQYF. The CDR3 DNA sequence: TGCGCCAGCAGTCACAGTTTCGAGCAGTACTTC.

Regarding this clone: This same CDR3 is encoded by further DNA sequences in the sample. CDR3 region: CASSLLPGQGNTEAFF. Here the CDR3 DNA reads TGTGCCAGCAGTTTACTTCCGGGACAGGGGAACACTGAAGCTTTCTTT. The V call is TRBV28, the J call TRBJ1-1; 9 bases are a match to TRBD1. The CDR3 runs to 16 residues. The V gene's germline CDR1 is MDHEN and CDR2 SYDVKM. J gave up 1 base and V 2 bases, and 5 bases lay outside the gene matches.

The chain uses TRBV15 and TRBJ1-4, with 11 positions matching TRBD1. With V trimmed by 8 bases and J by 8 bases, 19 bases remained unmatched. Germline CDR1 reads LNHNV; CDR2 reads YYDKDF (reference sequence). This CDR3 region has 18 residues. CDR3 DNA: TGTGCCACCCGTGGGCTTTCTGGACAGGGGGCGCAATGGGAAAAACTGTTTTTT. Translation: CATRGLSGQGAQWEKLFF. Full variable domain (rest looked up from reference TRBV15 and TRBJ1-4): DAMVIQNPRYQVTQFGKPVTLSCSQTLNHNVMYWYQQKSSQAPKLLFHYYDKDFNNEADTPDNFQSRRPNTSFCFLDIRSPGLGDTAMYLCATRGLSGQGAQWEKLFFGSGTQLSVL.

This sequence joins TRBV7-9 and TRBJ1-1; D is possibly TRBD1 (6 bases). Trimming took off 5 bases at V and 6 bases at J, with 16 bases between the two ends. The CDR3 contains 14 residues. Germline lookup yields CDR1 SEHNR and CDR2 FQNEAQ (reference sequence). CDR3: CASSRTGMGAEAFF. CDR3 coding DNA: TGTGCCAGCAGCAGAACAGGGATGGGGGCTGAAGCTTTCTTT. The variable domain in full, completed from reference TRBV7-9 and TRBJ1-1, reads DTGVSQNPRHKITKRGQNVTFRCDPISEHNRLYWYRQTLGQGPEFLTYFQNEAQLEKSRLLSDRFSAERPKGSFSTLEIQRTEQGDSAMYLCASSRTGMGAEAFFGQGTRLTVV.

The chain recombines TRBV2 with TRBJ1-4; 9 bases line up with TRBD1. The CDR3 has 13 amino acids. Unmatched junction bases numbered 5, after V lost 7 bases and J lost 8 bases. Germline V gives CDR1 SNHLY, CDR2 FYNNEI. CDR3 protein: CASKTGGEEKLFF. The CDR3 DNA sequence: TGTGCCAGCAAGACAGGGGGAGAGGAAAAACTGTTTTTT.